This T cell receptor beta chain was recovered during a study of OX40 agonist ivuxolimab in advanced cancers. About the research overall: The diagnoses of dose-escalation patients were hepatocellular carcinoma, melanoma, renal cell or head and neck cancer. Partial responses were seen in three patients, one with hepatocellular carcinoma and two with cutaneous melanoma.

The germline CDR1 and CDR2 sequences are SEHNR and FQNEAQ (reference sequence). CDR3 length equals 10 residues. Only in-frame clones appear in the TCRdb table, and some are missing; sequencing was by immunoSEQ multiplex PCR. This table holds 90,000 or so clones, around nine tenths found once. The sequences come from CD4+ or CD8+ T cells sorted from blood, collected in a trial of the OX40 agonist ivuxolimab. The receptor was isolated from an adult with an advanced solid tumor such as melanoma, head and neck, liver or kidney cancer. V is TRBV7-9 and J is TRBJ2-3; D is uncertain. CDR3 loop: CKSGADTQYF. CDR3 coding DNA: TGTAAGAGTGGGGCAGATACGCAGTATTTT.